One and the same sample provided the 19 T cell receptor beta chains below, sequenced in a study of beta chain features in type 1 diabetes. The study reverse transcribed the entire isolated RNA, so it sequenced expressed TCRB transcripts. Sequencing used immunoSEQ multiplex PCR; TCRdb keeps in-frame clones, though not all of them. The repertoire consists of approximately 470,000 clones, with 30% occurring once and the leading ten covering about 0.06%. The sequencing input was naive CD4+ T cells from blood. The receptors were sampled from a man younger than 35 in good health.

As to this clone: A junction end diverges from the germline sequence, so it may reflect a read error. The chain couples TRBV7-7 to TRBJ2-3; 12 bases map to TRBD1. The CDR3 spans 15 residues. Germline CDR1 SSHAT, CDR2 FNYEAQ (reference sequence). CDR3 sequence (DNA): TGTGCTAGCAGCGCGGGACAGGGGGCCACAGATACGCAGTATTTT. Translation gives CASSAGQGATDTQYF.

This clone was seen a few times. Other DNA sequences in the same sample also yield this CDR3. The gene calls are TRBV30 and TRBJ1-1, with 7 nucleotides matching TRBD1. V gave up 2 bases and J gave up 1 base; unmatched junction bases: 1. CDR1 and CDR2 from the germline V gene are GTSNPN and SVGIG (reference sequence). The CDR3 sequence is 13 residues long. The CDR3 DNA reads TGTGCCTGGAGTAGACAGGGGAACACTGAAGCTTTCTTT. This codes for CAWSRQGNTEAFF.

This clone has more than one count but fewer than ten. The V and J genes are TRBV9 and TRBJ2-1; tentative D call: TRBD1 (6 bases). Germline CDR1 reads SGDLS; CDR2 reads YYNGEE. V lost 0 bases, J lost 9 bases, and 19 bases lay in between. The CDR3 sequence is 16 residues long. CDR3 bases: TGTGCCAGCAGCGTAGCTGGCAGCTCGACAGGAACTGAGCAGTTCTTC. Translating it yields CASSVAGSSTGTEQFF.

This clone was detected only a few times. This chain connects TRBV29-1 to TRBJ1-1; tentative D call: TRBD1 (5 bases). Trimming took off 0 bases at V and 6 bases at J, with 20 bases between the two ends. The CDR3 is 16 amino acids. The germline V gene has CDR1 SQVTM and CDR2 ANQGSEA. CDR3 DNA sequence: TGCAGCGTTGAAGACCGGCCCCAGGGATATTCCGCTGAAGCTTTCTTT. It is translated as CSVEDRPQGYSAEAFF.

Here the CDR3 DNA reads TGTGCCAGCAGGATAGCGGGCACAGATACGCAGTATTTT. Its translation is CASRIAGTDTQYF. The gene calls are TRBV6-6 and TRBJ2-3, with a tentative D call TRBD2 (6 bases). V shed 6 bases and J shed 1 base, with 8 bases lying between them. This CDR3 spans 13 amino acids. CDR1 and CDR2 from the germline V gene are MNHNY and SVGAGI (reference sequence).

The CDR3 spells CASSPTGVTDTQYF. The CDR3 DNA reads TGTGCCAGCAGTCCGACAGGGGTCACAGATACGCAGTATTTT. The genes are TRBV6-6 and TRBJ2-3; 8 nucleotides match TRBD1. The CDR3 length is 14 residues. Looked up from germline, CDR1 is MNHNY and CDR2 is SVGAGI (reference sequence). V was clipped by 5 bases and J by 2 bases; unmatched bases: 3.

This clone was counted between two and nine times. This chain uses TRBV7-2 with TRBJ2-7; D unresolved. The length of the CDR3 is 15 residues. Trimming cost V 2 bases and J 3 bases, with 14 bases left between them. Germline values: CDR1 SGHTA, CDR2 FQGNSA. The CDR3 sequence: CASSLFLGRGYEQYF. CDR3 sequence (DNA): TGTGCCAGCAGCTTATTTCTAGGCAGAGGCTACGAGCAGTACTTC.

This clone showed up just a few times. The gene calls are TRBV5-6 and TRBJ1-1; D is unclear. The V gene lost 2 bases and the J gene lost 4 bases, with 12 bases spanning the gap. The CDR3 spans 14 residues. The germline V gene has CDR1 SGHDT and CDR2 YYEEEE. The CDR3 region is CASSFDGRSTEAFF. Written as DNA, the CDR3 is TGTGCCAGCAGCTTCGACGGTCGTAGCACTGAAGCTTTCTTT.

This clone has a handful of counts. The chain is built from TRBV7-2 and TRBJ2-5; either TRBD1 or TRBD2 may fit D (6 bases each). Germline values: CDR1 SGHTA, CDR2 FQGNSA. The CDR3 has 16 residues. Trimming left V 4 bases short and J 4 bases short, with 19 bases between. The CDR3 DNA reads TGTGCCAGCAGCTCCCCCGGGACTGGCAGGGGAGAGACCCAGTACTTC. Translating gives CASSSPGTGRGETQYF.

This rearrangement joins TRBV7-9 to TRBJ1-5; no clear D gene. Germline loops: CDR1 SEHNR, CDR2 FQNEAQ (reference sequence). V lost 3 bases, J lost 2 bases, and 11 bases lay in between. This CDR3 contains 15 residues. The CDR3 DNA sequence: TGTGCCAGCAGCTTTGACGGTATCGGCAATCAGCCCCAGCATTTT. It yields the protein CASSFDGIGNQPQHF.

The CDR3 reads CASSLGREATDTQYF. The CDR3 DNA reads TGTGCCAGCAGCTTAGGGCGGGAGGCCACAGATACGCAGTATTTT. The V call is TRBV11-3, the J call TRBJ2-3, with 8 bases matching TRBD2. Germline trimming cut 1 base from V and 2 bases from J; bases unmatched to any gene: 2. Germline CDR1 and CDR2: SGHNT and YENEEA. The CDR3 contains 15 residues.

This chain connects TRBV6-6 to TRBJ1-2; 9 bases line up with TRBD1. The CDR3 is 12 amino acids. V was clipped by 7 bases and J by 4 bases; unmatched bases: 1. In germline, CDR1 is MNHNY, CDR2 SVGAGI (reference sequence). The CDR3: CASKDRGYGYTF. The CDR3 DNA follows: TGTGCCAGCAAGGACAGGGGCTATGGCTACACCTTC.

CDR3 nucleotide sequence: TGTGCCACCAGCAGGAGTCCGGGACAGACCAGTGAAAAACTGTTTTTT. This sequence encodes CATSRSPGQTSEKLFF. The rearrangement links TRBV15 to TRBJ1-4; 7 bases match TRBD1. Trimming at V came to 3 bases and at J to 7 bases, leaving 11 bases not matched to a gene. CDR1 is LNHNV, CDR2 YYDKDF, per germline (reference sequence). The CDR3 spans 16 residues. The variable domain in full, completed from reference TRBV15 and TRBJ1-4, reads DAMVIQNPRYQVTQFGKPVTLSCSQTLNHNVMYWYQQKSSQAPKLLFHYYDKDFNNEADTPDNFQSRRPNTSFCFLDIRSPGLGDTAMYLCATSRSPGQTSEKLFFGSGTQLSVL.

This clone showed up just a few times. V usage is TRBV10-3 and J usage is TRBJ2-1; 8 bases align to TRBD1. CDR1 is ENHRY, CDR2 SYGVKD, per germline. The CDR3 is 13 amino acids. J was trimmed by 7 bases and V by 7 bases; bases with no gene match: 6. CDR3 residues: CAITRQGTNEQFF. The CDR3 coding sequence is TGTGCCATCACCCGACAGGGGACGAATGAGCAGTTCTTC.

The rearrangement joins TRBV7-2 to TRBJ2-7; no clear D gene. Trimming removed 1 base at V and 1 base at J, with 8 bases between. Germline V gene sequence: CDR1 SGHTA, CDR2 FQGNSA. The CDR3 covers 14 residues. CDR3 nucleotides: TGTGCCAGCAGCTTAGTAGCAGGTTCCTACGAGCAGTACTTC. Translated, it gives CASSLVAGSYEQYF.

This clone was detected only a few times. The chain carries TRBV4-3 and TRBJ2-7; 7 bases map to TRBD2. Germline CDR1 and CDR2: LGHNA and YSLEER. Trimming took 0 bases from V and 6 from J; bases not matched to a gene: 5. CDR3 length: 14 residues. The CDR3 DNA follows: TGCGCCAGCAGCCAAGACGGCGCTAGCGGCGAGCAGTACTTC. Translating it yields CASSQDGASGEQYF.

This chain connects TRBV30 to TRBJ2-5; D not certain. CDR3 size: 14 residues. Germline V CDR1 and CDR2: GTSNPN, SVGIG (reference sequence). V gave up 2 bases and J gave up 5 bases, with 15 bases separating them. CDR3 protein: CAWSLRLPPETQYF. In DNA, the CDR3 is TGTGCCTGGAGTTTGCGGCTCCCTCCGGAGACCCAGTACTTC.

This clone has just a few counts. The rearrangement joins TRBV6-6 to TRBJ1-5; D unresolved. The CDR3 covers 16 residues. The germline V gene encodes CDR1 MNHNY and CDR2 SVGAGI (reference sequence). V was clipped by 2 bases and J by 0 bases, with 11 bases between them. In DNA form, the CDR3 reads TGTGCCAGCAGTTACCTTACTGCAGCTAGCAATCAGCCCCAGCATTTT. It encodes CASSYLTAASNQPQHF.

This clone has just a few counts. V gene TRBV7-2 combines with J gene TRBJ2-1; no firm D call. With 3 bases removed from V and 4 bases from J, the gap between germline ends came to 7 bases. Germline V gives CDR1 SGHTA, CDR2 FQGNSA. The CDR3 is 13 amino acids. This CDR3 is CASSFNWYNEQFF. The CDR3 DNA follows: TGTGCCAGCAGCTTCAACTGGTACAATGAGCAGTTCTTC.